The next 14 T cell receptor beta chains were all read from a single sample in a study of tumor-infiltrating lymphocytes in primary liver carcinoma (dated by TCRdb to the late 2010s). Instrument used: Illumina HiSeq 2500. A constant-region primer and ProtoScript II reverse transcriptase were used to reverse-transcribe TCRbeta-specific cDNA from around 530 ng total RNA. Construction of the TCRbeta libraries relied on three nested rounds of multiplex PCR, following a slightly modified ARM-PCR procedure. Each of the first two PCR rounds ran for approximately 10 cycles using multiplex TRBV1-TRBV30 forward primers together with a Cbeta reverse primer. The raw public data were reprocessed by TCRdb itself: fastp quality trimming at Q25, MiXCR clonotype calling, in-frame beta chains only. Rows are unified per CDR3 protein, each entry keeping the most common DNA and genes. This sample lists tens of thousands of distinct CDR3 sequences; approximately 73% were detected once. The ten most abundant clones make up 16% of the sample.

Total RNA and DNA were co-extracted from roughly 20-30 mg of bulk tissue with the AllPrep DNA/RNA mini kit, without cell sorting. Specimen: liver tumor tissue from sampling region 4. According to the study, the label for this sample's cell subset or site signals: tumor region T4, right-lateral pole. The source is a man aged 35 to 55 with primary liver carcinoma and hepatitis B virus infection.

This clonotype was observed at least ten times. This chain uses TRBV24-1 with TRBJ2-1; no clear D. The V and J ends lost 1 base and 3 bases respectively, with 9 bases between them. Germline V gene sequence: CDR1 KGHDR, CDR2 SFDVKD. CDR3 length equals 15 residues. The CDR3 DNA reads TGTGCCACCAGTGATTTCGGCAGGAACTACAATGAGCAGTTCTTC. Its translation is CATSDFGRNYNEQFF.

Turning to this clonotype: At one end the junction does not follow the germline gene, possibly because of a read error. The chain carries TRBV29-1 and TRBJ2-3, with 14 bases lining up with TRBD2. Germline V gene sequence: CDR1 SQVTM, CDR2 ANQGSEA. This CDR3 comprises 17 residues. The CDR3, as DNA: TGTTGCGCCGAAACGTTCGGGACTAGCGGGAGAACAGATACGCAGTATTTT. Encoded protein: CCAETFGTSGRTDTQYF.

In regard to this clonotype: The germline gene is not matched at one end of the junction; a read error may be the cause. The J gene is TRBJ2-3, the V gene TRBV11-2, with D perhaps TRBD1 (6 bases). This CDR3 contains 16 residues. Germline-derived CDR1 and CDR2 are SGHAT and FQNNGV. The CDR3 coding sequence is TGTGCCAACAGCAGAAGAAGTACAGGGAACACAGGTACGCAGTGTTTT. This translates into CANSRRSTGNTGTQCF.

As to this clonotype: Compared with germline, one end of the junction differs, possibly owing to a read error. J is TRBJ2-1 and V is TRBV24-1, with 11 bases identical to TRBD2. In germline, CDR1 is KGHDR, CDR2 SFDVKD. The CDR3 spans 13 residues. The CDR3 DNA reads TGCTCCACCAGGCTAGCGGGAGGCAATGAGCAGTTCTTC. Translating it yields CSTRLAGGNEQFF.

This chain joins TRBV28 and TRBJ2-4; 9 bases match TRBD1. J gave up 9 bases and V 9 bases, and 12 bases lay outside the gene matches. The CDR3 covers 14 residues. Germline values: CDR1 MDHEN, CDR2 SYDVKM. CDR3 loop: CASRPPGQGSIQYF. The DNA of the CDR3 is TGTGCCAGTAGACCTCCGGGACAGGGAAGCATTCAGTACTTC.

Comment on this clonotype: This CDR3 is missing its conserved last phenylalanine or tryptophan, likely due to a read error. This chain connects TRBV29-1 to TRBJ1-1, with D possibly being TRBD1 (5 bases). This CDR3 contains 15 residues. V gave up 4 bases and J gave up 9 bases, with 24 bases separating them. Germline V gives CDR1 SQVTM, CDR2 ANQGSEA. CDR3 amino acids: CSVGPGRGMVAKAFS. DNA for the CDR3: TGCAGCGTTGGTCCAGGGAGGGGTATGGTCGCTAAAGCTTTCTCT.

This sequence joins TRBV10-3 and TRBJ2-2; D might be TRBD2 (5 bases). Germline CDR1 is ENHRY and CDR2 is SYGVKD. The CDR3 sequence is 14 residues long. The DNA of the CDR3 is TGTACCAGTTTAGCAGGAGGGAACACCGGGGAGCTGTTTTTT. Its protein is CTSLAGGNTGELFF.

This clonotype was recorded at least ten times. CDR3 sequence (DNA): TGTGCCAGTCTCCCGGGACACCGAGGGGGTGAAGCTTTCTTT. It yields the protein CASLPGHRGGEAFF. The chain links TRBV19 to TRBJ1-1, with TRBD1 as a possible D gene (6 bases). The V gene lost 8 bases and the J gene lost 7 bases, with 20 bases spanning the gap. In germline, CDR1 is LNHDA, CDR2 SQIVND (reference sequence). This CDR3 has 14 residues.

A note on this clonotype: The junction departs from germline at one end; a sequencing error may be responsible. The genes are TRBV5-4 and TRBJ2-3; D is uncertain. From germline, CDR1 is SGHNT and CDR2 YYREEE (reference sequence). The CDR3 is 13 residues long. The CDR3: CASSPPSVNTQCF. For the CDR3, the DNA is TGTGCCAGCAGCCCCCCGAGTGTTAATACTCAGTGTTTT.

About this clonotype itself: Relative to the germline gene, one junction end is altered; a read error may explain this. The rearrangement links TRBV11-2 to TRBJ2-7; D is uncertain. The germline gives CDR1 SGHAT, CDR2 FQNNGV. This CDR3 contains 12 residues. CDR3 sequence: CTSRSNIYEQYF. CDR3 DNA sequence: TGTACCAGCAGATCGAACATCTACGAGCAGTACTTC.

As regards this clonotype: The germline gene is not matched at one end of the junction; a read error may be the cause. The chain combines TRBV29-1 with TRBJ1-4, with D perhaps TRBD1 (6 bases). Per the germline V gene, CDR1 is SQVTM and CDR2 is ANQGSEA. The CDR3 consists of 15 residues. As DNA, the CDR3 is TGTAGCGCCACAGGGATCAGGGCAACTAATGAAGAACTGTTTTTT. Its protein product is CSATGIRATNEELFF.

Of note for this clonotype: One end of the junction varies from germline; a read error may be responsible. The chain couples TRBV7-3 to TRBJ2-2; D unclear. This CDR3 spans 12 amino acids. CDR1 and CDR2 (germline): SGHTA, FQGTGA. Here the CDR3 reads CASSYSTRELFF. The CDR3 coding sequence is TGTGCCAGTAGCTACTCCACTAGGGAGCTGTTTTTT.

Points on this clonotype: The missing conserved phenylalanine or tryptophan at the end of this CDR3 makes a read error likely. This chain links TRBV5-1 with TRBJ2-5; D may be TRBD1 (6 bases). The CDR3 has 15 amino acids. Germline CDR1 and CDR2: SGHRS and YFSETQ. Trimming left V 3 bases short and J 3 bases short, with 15 bases between. Written as DNA, the CDR3 is TGCGCCAGCAGCTCGGCCGGGACAACCGAAGAGACCCAGTACTCC. Amino acid sequence: CASSSAGTTEETQYS.

This sequence joins TRBV14 and TRBJ2-1, with 8 positions matching TRBD2. Germline CDR1 SGHDN, CDR2 FVKESK. The CDR3 sequence is 16 residues long. CDR3 sequence reads: CVNSAVAGWVNNEQFF. The CDR3, as DNA: TGTGTCAACAGTGCTGTAGCGGGATGGGTAAACAATGAGCAGTTCTTC.